This TCR beta chain was recovered during a study of T cell changes during pregnancy in multiple sclerosis. The protocol was immunoSEQ multiplex PCR, while the TCRdb copy is restricted to in-frame clones and leaves out a portion. The sample has under 85,000 clones, 85% to 90% seen once. A single count supports this clone. J lost 4 bases, V lost 4 bases, and 3 bases had no gene match. The CDR3 contains 15 residues. Germline V gene sequence: CDR1 MDHEN, CDR2 SYDVKM. V and J are TRBV28 and TRBJ2-1; TRBD2 aligns across 11 bases. The receptor was isolated from a female donor in good health, enrolled as a control in a pregnancy study. Sequencing was performed on peripheral blood, taken after pregnancy. CDR3 amino acids: CASSSLAGGYNEQFF. The CDR3 DNA reads TGTGCCAGCAGTTCTCTAGCGGGAGGTTACAATGAGCAGTTCTTC.